A selection of T cell receptor beta chains follows, all from one sample in a study of siplizumab effects on memory and regulatory T cells. Method: immunoSEQ multiplex PCR; TCRdb's copy keeps in-frame clones and lacks some. The sample contains around 87,000 clones, over 80% of which appear only once. Sequenced: CD4+ T cells sorted from blood. These receptors came from a human donor in good health. CDR3s include the opening cysteine and the closing phenylalanine or tryptophan. The order of the fields is J gene, clone size, D gene, V gene, CDR3 DNA, CDR3 protein. A D gene is named only where the DNA matches it firmly. Size tells how often a clone was seen (once, few, many) or the class of an expanded clone, and some rows leave it out.

>TRBJ2-7|-|-|TRBV20-1
TGCAGTGCTGGAACCTACGAGCAGTACTTC
CSAGTYEQYF
>TRBJ1-2|once|-|TRBV7-9
TGTGCCAGCAGCTTAGATTGGGGGGGGACCCAGGAAGCAGAAGATGGCTACACCTTC
CASSLDWGGTQEAEDGYTF
>TRBJ2-3|-|TRBD2|TRBV11-3
TGTGCCAGCAGCCCACAAGCGGGGACCACAGATACGCAGTATTTT
CASSPQAGTTDTQYF
>TRBJ2-3|-|TRBD2|TRBV28
TGTGCCAGCAACCCCTTAAGTATTATAGCGGGAGGGCCGATAGATACGCAGTATTTT
CASNPLSIIAGGPIDTQYF
>TRBJ1-1|-|TRBD1|TRBV18
TGTGCCAGCTCATTCCTACAGGGGACTAACACTGAAGCTTTCTTT
CASSFLQGTNTEAFF
>TRBJ1-2|-|-|TRBV28
TGTGCCAGCAGTTTGAGGGCTAACTATGGCTACACCTTC
CASSLRANYGYTF
>TRBJ2-1|-|-|TRBV5-1
TGCGCCAGCAGCCCCCTCGGGACTGGCTCGCGAAAGGAGCAGTTCTTC
CASSPLGTGSRKEQFF
>TRBJ2-3|-|TRBD2|TRBV5-1
TGCGCCAGCAGCTTGTTCCTAGCGGGAGGGCGTACAGATACGCAGTATTTT
CASSLFLAGGRTDTQYF
>TRBJ2-7|-|TRBD1|TRBV7-2
TGTGCCAGCAGCCTCGGGACAGGGGAGATCTACGAGCAGTACTTC
CASSLGTGEIYEQYF
>TRBJ1-1|-|TRBD1|TRBV5-1
TGCGCCAGCAGCTTGGCGGGACAGGGAACCACTGAAGCTTTCTTT
CASSLAGQGTTEAFF
>TRBJ2-2|-|-|TRBV5-1
TGCGCCAGCAGCTTGAGGGGGAACACCGGGGAGCTGTTTTTT
CASSLRGNTGELFF
>TRBJ2-7|-|-|TRBV11-2
TGTGCCAGCAGCGAAGCCATAGGGTCCTACGAGCAGTACTTC
CASSEAIGSYEQYF
>TRBJ2-7|-|TRBD1|TRBV19
TGTGCCAGTAGTATTGGGATGGGGCGACAGGGGGCCTACGAGCAGTACTTC
CASSIGMGRQGAYEQYF
>TRBJ1-5|-|-|TRBV11-3
TGTGCCAGCAGCCCGGAACCTAATCAGCCCCAGCATTTT
CASSPEPNQPQHF
>TRBJ1-1|-|-|TRBV18
TGTGCCAGCTCACCTCCTGGGAGAGGGGCTGAAGCTTTCTTT
CASSPPGRGAEAFF
>TRBJ2-4|-|-|TRBV16
TGTGCCAGCAGCCAATTCAGCATGCTAGCCAAAAACATTCAGTACTTC
CASSQFSMLAKNIQYF
>TRBJ1-4|-|-|TRBV15
TGTGCCACCAGCATCAAGGACGGACAAAATGAAAAACTGTTTTTT
CATSIKDGQNEKLFF
>TRBJ1-5|-|-|TRBV25-1
TGTGCCAGCAGTGTCTACAGGGAGAATAATCAGCCCCAGCATTTT
CASSVYRENNQPQHF
>TRBJ1-1|once|-|TRBV7-3
TGTGCCAGCAGCCCGTCAGTCGTGGACACTGAAGCTTTCTTT
CASSPSVVDTEAFF
>TRBJ2-2|-|TRBD1|TRBV7-9
TGTGCCAGCAGCGACAGGGTTGCGAACACCGGGGAGCTGTTTTTT
CASSDRVANTGELFF
>TRBJ2-3|-|-|TRBV19
TGTGCCAGTAGTAAGTTCATCGAAGGCTTGGATACGCAGTATTTT
CASSKFIEGLDTQYF
>TRBJ2-3|-|-|TRBV9
TGTGCCAGCAGCCCCGGGACTTTTTCGGATACGCAGTATTTT
CASSPGTFSDTQYF
>TRBJ2-5|-|TRBD2|TRBV7-2
TGTGCCAGCAGCTTAGATAGGGTAGCGGGAGCAGGGACCCAGTACTTC
CASSLDRVAGAGTQYF
>TRBJ1-1|-|TRBD1|TRBV5-4
TGTGCCAGCAGCTTACAGGGGGCGCGGACTGAAGCTTTCTTT
CASSLQGARTEAFF
>TRBJ1-5|once|-|TRBV25-1
TGTGCCAGCAGTGGTAGGGGCAATCAGCCCCAGCATTTT
CASSGRGNQPQHF
>TRBJ1-1|-|-|TRBV27
TGTGCCAGCAGTACTCACCAGATGAACACTGAAGCTTTCTTT
CASSTHQMNTEAFF
>TRBJ2-7|once|-|TRBV30
TGTGCCTGGAGTCGGACAAAATACGAGCAGTACTTC
CAWSRTKYEQYF
>TRBJ1-1|-|-|TRBV5-4
TGTGCCAGCAGGGGTGGGGGCCTGAACACTGAAGCTTTCTTT
CASRGGGLNTEAFF
>TRBJ1-2|-|-|TRBV6-5
TGTGCCAGCGGGGGGGGCAACTATGGCTACACCTTC
CASGGGNYGYTF
>TRBJ2-5|-|TRBD2|TRBV9
TGTGCCAGCAGCGTAGCTAGCGGGGGAGAGACCCAGTACTTC
CASSVASGGETQYF
>TRBJ2-7|-|TRBD2|TRBV6-5
TGTGCCAGCAGCCCCGGGGACTATCTCGCCTACGAGCAGTACTTC
CASSPGDYLAYEQYF
>TRBJ2-7|-|-|TRBV11-1
TGTGCCAGCAGCCCAGCGCGGGGACGCTACGAGCAGTACTTC
CASSPARGRYEQYF
>TRBJ2-1|-|TRBD2|TRBV6-4
TGTGCCAGCAGTGTCGAGCTAGCGGGCTACAATGAGCAGTTCTTC
CASSVELAGYNEQFF
>TRBJ2-3|-|TRBD2|TRBV5-4
TGTGCCAGCAGCCTCATTGGCGGCGGGGCGGGAGTCACAGATACGCAGTATTTT
CASSLIGGGAGVTDTQYF
>TRBJ1-3|-|-|TRBV4-1
TGCGCCAGCAGCCAAGATTTGAGGACTGGAAACACCATATATTTT
CASSQDLRTGNTIYF
>TRBJ1-4|-|-|TRBV11-3
TGTGCCAGCAGCCAGCAAGGGGCCTACGAAAAACTGTTTTTT
CASSQQGAYEKLFF
>TRBJ1-6|few|-|TRBV9
TGTGCCAGCAGCGTAGGAGGGGAAAATTCACCCCTCCACTTT
CASSVGGENSPLHF
>TRBJ2-7|-|-|TRBV10-3
TGTGCCATCACTGACAGGATCGGAAACGAGCAGTACTTC
CAITDRIGNEQYF
>TRBJ2-3|-|-|TRBV4-3
TGCGCCAGCAGCCAGATGGGGGGACATACCGGAGATACGCAGTATTTT
CASSQMGGHTGDTQYF
>TRBJ2-7|-|-|TRBV6-1
TGTGCAGGGGGGCGGGACTCCTACGAGCAGTACTTC
CAGGRDSYEQYF
>TRBJ2-1|once|TRBD2|TRBV7-9
TGTGCCAGCAGCTTCCGGACTAGCGGTTACAATGAGCAGTTCTTC
CASSFRTSGYNEQFF
>TRBJ2-1|-|TRBD2|TRBV18
TGTGCCAGCTCACCAGCAACTAGCGGGAGAGGTGAGCAGTTCTTC
CASSPATSGRGEQFF
>TRBJ2-1|-|-|TRBV6-5
TGTGCCAGCAGTCGTACCCGGGAATACAATGAGCAGTTCTTC
CASSRTREYNEQFF
>TRBJ1-3|-|-|TRBV9
TGTGCCAGCAGCCCCAGGACGGACGGTGGAAACACCATATATTTT
CASSPRTDGGNTIYF
>TRBJ1-4|-|-|TRBV5-1
TGCGCCAGCAGCTTGAACTATGTCGAAAAACTGTTTTTT
CASSLNYVEKLFF
>TRBJ2-6|-|-|TRBV20-1
TGCAGCGCGCTCGGGGCCAACGTCCTGACTTTC
CSALGANVLTF
>TRBJ2-7|few|TRBD1|TRBV5-1
TGCGCCAGCAGCTTGGGACGGGGACAGGGCGAGCAGTACTTC
CASSLGRGQGEQYF
>TRBJ2-3|-|-|TRBV6-5
TGTGCCAGCGGGTACAGCACAGATACGCAGTATTTT
CASGYSTDTQYF
>TRBJ2-1|-|TRBD1|TRBV30
TGTGCCTGGATCCCACGGACAGGGGGCTTGAATGAGCAGTTCTTC
CAWIPRTGGLNEQFF
>TRBJ2-3|-|-|TRBV15
TGTGCCACCAGCAGAGATCGCCTAGACACAGATACGCAGTATTTT
CATSRDRLDTDTQYF